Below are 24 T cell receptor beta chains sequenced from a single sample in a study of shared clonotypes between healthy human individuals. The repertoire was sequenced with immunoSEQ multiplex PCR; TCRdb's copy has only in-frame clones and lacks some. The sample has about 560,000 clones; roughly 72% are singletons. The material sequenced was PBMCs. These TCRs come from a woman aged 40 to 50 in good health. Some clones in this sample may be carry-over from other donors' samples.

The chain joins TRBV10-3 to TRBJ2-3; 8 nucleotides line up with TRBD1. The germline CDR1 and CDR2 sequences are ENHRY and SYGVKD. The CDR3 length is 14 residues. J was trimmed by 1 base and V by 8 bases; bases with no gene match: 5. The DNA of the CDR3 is TGTGCCATCGCTGACAGGGGCCGCACAGATACGCAGTATTTT. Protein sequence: CAIADRGRTDTQYF.

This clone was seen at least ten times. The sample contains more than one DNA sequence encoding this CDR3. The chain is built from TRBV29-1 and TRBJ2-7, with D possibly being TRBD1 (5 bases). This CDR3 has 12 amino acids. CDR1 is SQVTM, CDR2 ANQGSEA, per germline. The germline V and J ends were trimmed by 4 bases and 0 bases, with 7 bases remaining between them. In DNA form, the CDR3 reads TGCAGCGTTGGGGGCGGCTCCTACGAGCAGTACTTC. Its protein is CSVGGGSYEQYF.

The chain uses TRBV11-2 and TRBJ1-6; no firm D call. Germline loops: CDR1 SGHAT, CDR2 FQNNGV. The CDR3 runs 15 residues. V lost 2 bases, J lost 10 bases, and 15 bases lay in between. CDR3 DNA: TGTGCCAGCAGCTTATCGCGTCCCAGTGGGTCACCCCTCCACTTT. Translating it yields CASSLSRPSGSPLHF.

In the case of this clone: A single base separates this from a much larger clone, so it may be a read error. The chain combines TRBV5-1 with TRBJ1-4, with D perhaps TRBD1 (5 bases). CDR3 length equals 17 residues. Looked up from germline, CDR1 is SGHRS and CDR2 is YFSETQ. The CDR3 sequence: CAGSLGPLPSTNEKLFF. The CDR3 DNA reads TGCGCCGGCAGCCTGGGGCCTTTACCTTCAACTAATGAAAAACTGTTTTTT. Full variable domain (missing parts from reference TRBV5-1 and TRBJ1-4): KAGVTQTPRYLIKTRGQQVTLSCSPISGHRSVSWYQQTPGQGLQFLFEYFSETQRNKGNFPGRFSGRQFSNSRSEMNVSTLELGDSALYLCAGSLGPLPSTNEKLFFGSGTQLSVL.

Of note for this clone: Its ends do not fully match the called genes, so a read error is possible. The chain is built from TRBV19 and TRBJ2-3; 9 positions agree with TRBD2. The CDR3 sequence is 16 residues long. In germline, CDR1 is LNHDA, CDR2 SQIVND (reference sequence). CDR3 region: CASSRRASGITDMQYF. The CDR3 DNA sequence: TGTGCCAGTAGTCGCAGGGCTAGCGGGATCACAGATATGCAGTATTTT.

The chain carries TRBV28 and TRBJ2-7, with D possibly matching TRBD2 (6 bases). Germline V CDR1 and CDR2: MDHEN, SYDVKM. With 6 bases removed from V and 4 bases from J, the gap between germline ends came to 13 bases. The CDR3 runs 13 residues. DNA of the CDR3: TGTGCCAGCAGAGGGAGGTTATTATACGAGCAGTACTTC. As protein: CASRGRLLYEQYF.

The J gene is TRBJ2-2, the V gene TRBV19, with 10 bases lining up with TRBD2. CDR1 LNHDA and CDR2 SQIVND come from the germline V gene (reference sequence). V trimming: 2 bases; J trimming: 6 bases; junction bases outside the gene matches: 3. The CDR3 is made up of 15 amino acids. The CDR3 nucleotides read TGTGCCAGTAGTATAAATCTAGCGGGAGCCGGGGAGCTGTTTTTT. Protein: CASSINLAGAGELFF.

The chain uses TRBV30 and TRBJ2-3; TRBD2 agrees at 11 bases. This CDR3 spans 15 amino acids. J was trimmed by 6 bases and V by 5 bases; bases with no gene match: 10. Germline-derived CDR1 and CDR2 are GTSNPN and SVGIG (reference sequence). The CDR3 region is CAWGGGLADGDTQYF. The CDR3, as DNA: TGTGCCTGGGGTGGGGGACTAGCGGACGGTGATACGCAGTATTTT.

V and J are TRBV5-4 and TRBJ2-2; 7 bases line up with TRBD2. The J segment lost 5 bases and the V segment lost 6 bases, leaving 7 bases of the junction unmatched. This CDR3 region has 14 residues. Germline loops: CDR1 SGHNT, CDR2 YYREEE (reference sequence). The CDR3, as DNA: TGTGCCAGCACTCCCGGCGGGAGAACCGGGGAGCTGTTTTTT. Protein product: CASTPGGRTGELFF. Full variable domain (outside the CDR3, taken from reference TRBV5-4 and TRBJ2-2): ETGVTQSPTHLIKTRGQQVTLRCSSQSGHNTVSWYQQALGQGPQFIFQYYREEENGRGNFPPRFSGLQFPNYSSELNVNALELDDSALYLCASTPGGRTGELFFGEGSRLTVL.

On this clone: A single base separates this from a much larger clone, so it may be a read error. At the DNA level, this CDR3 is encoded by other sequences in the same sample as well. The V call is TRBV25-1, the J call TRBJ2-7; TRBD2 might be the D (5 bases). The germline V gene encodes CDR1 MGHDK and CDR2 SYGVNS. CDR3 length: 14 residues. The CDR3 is CASSDPRRTYEQYF. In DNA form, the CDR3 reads TGTGCCAGCAGTGACCCCAGGAGGACCTACGAGCAGTATTTC.

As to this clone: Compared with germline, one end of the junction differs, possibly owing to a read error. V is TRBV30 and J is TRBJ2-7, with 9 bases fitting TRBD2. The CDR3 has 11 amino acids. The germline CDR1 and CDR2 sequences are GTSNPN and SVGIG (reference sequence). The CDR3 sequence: CASRGGTSSHF. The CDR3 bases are TGTGCCTCCCGGGGCGGGACTAGCTCTCACTTC.

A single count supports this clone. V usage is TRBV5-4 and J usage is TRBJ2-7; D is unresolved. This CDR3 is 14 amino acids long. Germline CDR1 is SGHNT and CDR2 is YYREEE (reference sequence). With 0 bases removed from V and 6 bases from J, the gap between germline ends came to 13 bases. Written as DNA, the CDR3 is TGTGCCAGCAGCTTGGTTCCAGAAATCCGCGAGCAGTACTTC. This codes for CASSLVPEIREQYF.

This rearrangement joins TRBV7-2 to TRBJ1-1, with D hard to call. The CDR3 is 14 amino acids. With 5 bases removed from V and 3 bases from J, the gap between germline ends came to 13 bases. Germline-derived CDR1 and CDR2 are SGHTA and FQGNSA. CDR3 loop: CASSAKGEYTEAFF. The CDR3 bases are TGTGCCAGCAGCGCTAAAGGAGAATACACTGAAGCTTTCTTT.

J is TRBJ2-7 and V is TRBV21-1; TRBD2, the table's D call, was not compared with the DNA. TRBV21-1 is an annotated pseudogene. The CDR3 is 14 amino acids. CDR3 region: CASDKRDGSYEQYF. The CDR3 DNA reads TGTGCCAGCGACAAGCGGGACGGTTCCTACGAGCAGTACTTC.

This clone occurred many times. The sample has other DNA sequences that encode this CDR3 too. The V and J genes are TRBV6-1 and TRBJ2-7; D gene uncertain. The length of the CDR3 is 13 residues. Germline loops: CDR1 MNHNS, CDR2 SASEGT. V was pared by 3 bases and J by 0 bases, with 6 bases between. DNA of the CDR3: TGTGCCAGCAGTGACTACAGCTCCTACGAGCAGTACTTC. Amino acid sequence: CASSDYSSYEQYF.

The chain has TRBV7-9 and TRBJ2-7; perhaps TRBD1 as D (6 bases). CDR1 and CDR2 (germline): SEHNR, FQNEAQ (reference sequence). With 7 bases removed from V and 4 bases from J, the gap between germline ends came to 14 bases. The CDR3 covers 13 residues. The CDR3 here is CASIHYRDYEQYF. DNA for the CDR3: TGTGCCAGCATCCACTACAGGGATTACGAGCAGTACTTC.

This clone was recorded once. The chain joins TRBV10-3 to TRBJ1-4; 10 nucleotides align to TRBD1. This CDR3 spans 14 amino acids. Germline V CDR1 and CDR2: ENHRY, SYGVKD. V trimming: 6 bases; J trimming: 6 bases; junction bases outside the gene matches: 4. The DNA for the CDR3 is TGTGCCATCAGCCCGGGACAGGGGCATGAAAAACTGTTTTTT. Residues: CAISPGQGHEKLFF.

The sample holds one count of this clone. The CDR3 sequence: CASSLAGGNQPQHF. The CDR3 DNA is TGCGCCAGCAGCTTGGCAGGGGGAAATCAGCCCCAGCATTTT. The chain joins TRBV5-1 to TRBJ1-5; 7 bases align to TRBD1. The CDR3 is 14 residues long. In germline, CDR1 is SGHRS, CDR2 YFSETQ. J gave up 4 bases and V 0 bases, and 1 base lay outside the gene matches.

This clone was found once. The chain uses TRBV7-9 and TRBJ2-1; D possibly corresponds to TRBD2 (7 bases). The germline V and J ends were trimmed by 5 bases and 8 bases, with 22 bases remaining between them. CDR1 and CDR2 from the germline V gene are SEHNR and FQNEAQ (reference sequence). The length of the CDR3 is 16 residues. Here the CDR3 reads CASSPRGTTPWDEQFF. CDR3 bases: TGTGCCAGCAGCCCAAGGGGGACTACTCCATGGGATGAGCAGTTCTTC.

The CDR3 region has the DNA TGTGCCAGCAGCTCAGTCAGCGGGAGAAACTACGAGCAGTACTTC. Residues: CASSSVSGRNYEQYF. The gene calls are TRBV7-6 and TRBJ2-7; TRBD2 matches at 8 bases. Germline assignment: CDR1 SGHVS and CDR2 FNYEAQ. The CDR3 totals 15 residues. The trim removed 4 bases at V and 3 bases at J, leaving 8 bases unmatched.

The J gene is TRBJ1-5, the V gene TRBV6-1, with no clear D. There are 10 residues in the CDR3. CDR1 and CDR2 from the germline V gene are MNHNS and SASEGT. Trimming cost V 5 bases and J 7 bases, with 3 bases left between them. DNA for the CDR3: TGTGCCAGCAGTCGACAGCCCCAGCATTTT. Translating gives CASSRQPQHF.

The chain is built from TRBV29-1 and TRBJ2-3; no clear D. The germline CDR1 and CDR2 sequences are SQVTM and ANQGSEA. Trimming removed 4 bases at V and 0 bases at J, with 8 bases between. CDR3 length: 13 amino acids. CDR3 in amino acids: CSVGVASTDTQYF. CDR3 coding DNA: TGCAGCGTTGGGGTAGCCAGCACAGATACGCAGTATTTT.

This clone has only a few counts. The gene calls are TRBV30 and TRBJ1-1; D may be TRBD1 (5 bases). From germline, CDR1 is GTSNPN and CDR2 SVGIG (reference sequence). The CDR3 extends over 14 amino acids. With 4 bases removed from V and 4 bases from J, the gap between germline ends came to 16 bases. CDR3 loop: CAWTDRGRGTEAFF. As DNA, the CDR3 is TGTGCCTGGACCGACAGAGGGCGAGGCACTGAAGCTTTCTTT.

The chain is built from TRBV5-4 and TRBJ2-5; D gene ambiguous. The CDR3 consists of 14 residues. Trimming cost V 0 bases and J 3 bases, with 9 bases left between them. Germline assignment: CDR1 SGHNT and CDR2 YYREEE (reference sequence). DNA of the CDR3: TGTGCCAGCAGCTTGGGGGCCGATAAAGAGACCCAGTACTTC. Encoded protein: CASSLGADKETQYF. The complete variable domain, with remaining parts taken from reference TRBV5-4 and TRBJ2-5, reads ETGVTQSPTHLIKTRGQQVTLRCSSQSGHNTVSWYQQALGQGPQFIFQYYREEENGRGNFPPRFSGLQFPNYSSELNVNALELDDSALYLCASSLGADKETQYFGPGTRLLVL.